One and the same sample provided the 23 T cell receptor beta chains below, sequenced in a study of patients and donors after allogeneic stem cell transplantation. Using its own MiXCR run on the RT-PCR reads, TCRdb lists one record per CDR3 protein. The sample lists 900,000 to 1,000,000 distinct CDR3 sequences, more than 15% occurring once. The sample comprised blood, either unsorted or a sorted T cell fraction (not recorded which). These receptors were taken from a human donor who was either an allogeneic HSCT recipient or a stem cell or donor lymphocyte infusion donor (not recorded which). It is not recorded whose cells these are; they may come from a transplant donor.

The chain has TRBV5-1 and TRBJ2-2; 9 nucleotides match TRBD2. Germline V CDR1 and CDR2: SGHRS, YFSETQ. J lost 0 bases, V lost 5 bases, and 17 bases had no gene match. The CDR3 has 20 amino acids. The CDR3 nucleotides are TGCGCCAGCAGGGAACCCCCCCCCTCTAGCGGGGACTCGAACACCGGGGAGCTGTTTTTT. Amino acid sequence: CASREPPPSSGDSNTGELFF.

This clonotype was recorded a few times. V and J are TRBV19 and TRBJ2-7; TRBD1 matches at 11 bases. This CDR3 contains 15 residues. J gave up 4 bases and V 1 base, and 3 bases lay outside the gene matches. CDR1 and CDR2 from the germline V gene are LNHDA and SQIVND (reference sequence). DNA of the CDR3: TGTGCCAGTAGTATAGGGACAGGGGGCGTTTACGAGCAGTACTTC. It translates to CASSIGTGGVYEQYF.

There are a few counts of this clonotype. The chain has TRBV6-2 or TRBV6-3 and TRBJ1-5, with D possibly matching TRBD1 (5 bases). CDR3 length: 17 residues. V dropped 0 bases and J dropped 2 bases, with 14 bases sitting between them. The germline gives CDR1 MNHEY, CDR2 SVGEGT. The chain's CDR3 is CASSYSWGLGRNQPQHF. CDR3 nucleotide sequence: TGTGCCAGCAGTTACTCGTGGGGATTGGGGCGCAATCAGCCCCAGCATTTT.

In its sample, this clonotype was seen a few times. The chain couples TRBV5-5 to TRBJ2-5; D ambiguous. Trimming left V 2 bases short and J 5 bases short, with 13 bases between. Germline V gene sequence: CDR1 SGHKS, CDR2 YYEKEE (reference sequence). The CDR3 contains 14 residues. CDR3 residues: CASSLYGPAETQYF. CDR3 DNA: TGTGCCAGCAGCTTATACGGGCCGGCGGAGACCCAGTACTTC.

A few counts support this clonotype. The chain joins TRBV5-1 to TRBJ2-3; possible D gene TRBD2, 7 bases. CDR3 length: 14 amino acids. Trimming took off 7 bases at V and 7 bases at J, with 19 bases between the two ends. Germline values: CDR1 SGHRS, CDR2 YFSETQ. This chain's CDR3 is CASGRGASGNTQYF. The DNA for the CDR3 is TGCGCCAGCGGTCGGGGGGCCTCGGGGAATACGCAGTATTTT.

The gene calls are TRBV2 and TRBJ2-3; D not certain. The CDR3 extends over 14 amino acids. Trimming took off 7 bases at V and 0 bases at J, with 11 bases between the two ends. Germline CDR1 and CDR2: SNHLY and FYNNEI. The CDR3 loop reads CASKDDSSTDTQYF. The CDR3 bases are TGTGCCAGCAAGGACGACTCTAGCACAGATACGCAGTATTTT.

The rearrangement joins TRBV2 to TRBJ2-7; no definite D call. V was clipped by 4 bases and J by 3 bases, with 7 bases between them. The CDR3 length is 12 residues. The germline V gene encodes CDR1 SNHLY and CDR2 FYNNEI. CDR3 bases: TGTGCCAGCAGTGTAAGGGTCTACGAGCAGTACTTC. Protein sequence: CASSVRVYEQYF.

This chain uses TRBV12-3 or TRBV12-4 with TRBJ2-1; perhaps D is TRBD1 or TRBD2 (5 bases each). V lost 5 bases, J lost 2 bases, and 16 bases lay in between. CDR3 length: 16 residues. The CDR3: CASSKTWGRPYNEQFF. The CDR3 DNA follows: TGTGCCAGCAGTAAAACGTGGGGACGCCCCTACAATGAGCAGTTCTTC.

Only a few counts were recorded for this clonotype. The chain joins TRBV20-1 to TRBJ2-1; possibly TRBD1 or TRBD2 for D (5 bases each). CDR1 and CDR2 from the germline V gene are DFQATT and SNEGSKA (reference sequence). This CDR3 spans 17 amino acids. Between the trimmed V and J ends, which lost 0 bases and 4 bases, there was a span of 19 bases. Written as DNA, the CDR3 is TGCAGTGCTAGAGATTGGCGCAGCGGTTCAGGGTACAATGAGCAGTTCTTC. Translating gives CSARDWRSGSGYNEQFF.

This clonotype has only a few counts. CDR3 sequence: CASSLAGGERNEQFF. The CDR3 nucleotides are TGTGCCAGCAGTTTAGCAGGGGGCGAAAGGAATGAGCAGTTCTTC. The rearrangement links TRBV12-3 or TRBV12-4 to TRBJ2-1; 7 bases agree with TRBD1. CDR3 length: 15 amino acids. J gave up 7 bases and V 0 bases, and 6 bases lay outside the gene matches.

This clonotype occurred a few times. V is TRBV7-2 and J is TRBJ1-3; weak D call: TRBD1 (5 bases). Germline V lookup: CDR1 SGHTA, CDR2 FQGNSA. V dropped 5 bases and J dropped 5 bases, with 19 bases sitting between them. The CDR3 covers 16 residues. CDR3: CASSKTGGLGRNTIYF. The CDR3, as DNA: TGTGCCAGCAGCAAAACAGGAGGTTTAGGAAGAAACACCATATATTTT.

This clonotype appeared a few times. Relative to the germline gene, one junction end is altered; a read error may explain this. V usage is TRBV15 and J usage is TRBJ2-5; TRBD1 is a possible D gene (5 bases). The CDR3 loop spans 15 amino acids. Germline V CDR1 and CDR2: LNHNV, YYDKDF (reference sequence). The CDR3 bases are TGTGCCACCAGCAGAGATCGAACAGGTCAAGGGACCCAGTACTTC. Its protein is CATSRDRTGQGTQYF.

The chain joins TRBV21-1 to TRBJ2-7; TRBD1 is the table's D call and was not checked against the DNA. TRBV21-1 has pseudogene status. The CDR3 sequence is 18 residues long. CDR3 nucleotides: TGTGCCAGCAGCAAAAGGATGGCCGGGACAAGTTACACCTACGAGCAGTACTTC. Translated: CASSKRMAGTSYTYEQYF.

This clonotype appeared many times. The chain uses TRBV11-2 and TRBJ2-7; D possibly corresponds to TRBD1 (5 bases). The CDR3 covers 16 residues. Trimming shortened V by 1 base and J by 0 bases, and 13 bases separated the two germline ends. Germline loops: CDR1 SGHAT, CDR2 FQNNGV. The CDR3: CASSLGVGVSSYEQYF. The CDR3 DNA reads TGTGCCAGCAGCTTAGGTGTAGGGGTTAGCTCCTACGAGCAGTACTTC.

CDR3 in amino acids: CASQPGQGYNEQFF. The CDR3 DNA sequence: TGTGCCAGCCAACCGGGACAGGGATACAATGAGCAGTTCTTC. The rearrangement joins TRBV27 to TRBJ2-1, with TRBD1 matching 9 bases. This CDR3 has 14 residues. The germline gives CDR1 MNHEY, CDR2 SMNVEV (reference sequence). With 8 bases clipped from V and 4 bases from J, the junction kept 6 bases outside the gene matches.

The chain recombines TRBV7-9 with TRBJ1-2, with TRBD1 as a possible D gene (6 bases). V was cut by 6 bases and J by 6 bases, with 20 bases left in between. Per the germline V gene, CDR1 is SEHNR and CDR2 is FQNEAQ (reference sequence). The CDR3 sequence is 15 residues long. The CDR3 bases are TGTGCCAGCAGGTCTACAGGGATTACAGGCCATGGCTACACCTTC. Its translation is CASRSTGITGHGYTF.

The chain links TRBV6-1 to TRBJ2-3, with 10 bases that match TRBD2. This CDR3 is built from 15 residues. The V gene's germline CDR1 is MNHNS and CDR2 SASEGT. The J segment lost 6 bases and the V segment lost 6 bases, leaving 9 bases of the junction unmatched. CDR3 nucleotides: TGTGCCAGCAGCGGGCCTAGCGGGAGTACGGATACGCAGTATTTT. The encoded protein is CASSGPSGSTDTQYF.

V and J are TRBV4-3 and TRBJ2-7; TRBD1 aligns across 9 bases. This CDR3 region has 15 residues. With 0 bases clipped from V and 2 bases from J, the junction kept 2 bases outside the gene matches. Germline loops: CDR1 LGHNA, CDR2 YSLEER. CDR3 bases: TGCGCCAGCAGCCAAGATAGGACAGGGGCCTACGAGCAGTACTTC. It is translated as CASSQDRTGAYEQYF.

This clonotype has more than one count but fewer than ten. The genes are TRBV25-1 and TRBJ1-2; 10 bases are a match to TRBD1. CDR1 and CDR2 (germline): MGHDK, SYGVNS. After removal of 10 bases from V and 10 bases from J, the junction contained 9 bases not matched to a gene. The CDR3 runs 12 residues. CDR3 in DNA: TGTGCCACCAGACAGGGGGCGAACAACTACACCTTC. It is translated as CATRQGANNYTF.

The chain employs TRBV12-3 or TRBV12-4 and TRBJ2-3; maybe TRBD2 (5 bases). The CDR3 extends over 14 amino acids. The ends were cut back, 8 bases at V and 3 bases at J, with 15 bases in the middle. The CDR3 bases are TGTGCCAGCGGTTACAGTAGGAGGACAGATACGCAGTATTTT. This gives the protein CASGYSRRTDTQYF.

The chain recombines TRBV12-3 or TRBV12-4 with TRBJ1-2; TRBD1 might be the D (5 bases). V shed 6 bases and J shed 3 bases, with 17 bases lying between them. This CDR3 has 15 amino acids. This CDR3 is CASSPVGGTDYGYTF. CDR3 nucleotides: TGTGCCAGCAGCCCGGTTGGGGGTACGGACTATGGCTACACCTTC.

This clonotype has a count of ten or more. The junction departs from germline at one end; a sequencing error may be responsible. The J gene is TRBJ1-1, the V gene TRBV5-1; D perhaps matches TRBD1 (6 bases). This CDR3 has 14 residues. From germline, CDR1 is SGHRS and CDR2 YFSETQ. The CDR3 DNA is TGTGCCAGCAGCTTGGACAGAATGAACACTGAAGCTTTCTTT. Translated, it gives CASSLDRMNTEAFF.

There are a few counts of this clonotype. The chain carries TRBV4-3 and TRBJ1-2; unclear D gene. This CDR3 region has 14 residues. V lost 0 bases, J lost 3 bases, and 8 bases lay in between. Germline values: CDR1 LGHNA, CDR2 YSLEER. The CDR3 here is CASSQDSVHYGYTF. CDR3 nucleotides: TGCGCCAGCAGCCAAGATTCAGTACACTATGGCTACACCTTC.